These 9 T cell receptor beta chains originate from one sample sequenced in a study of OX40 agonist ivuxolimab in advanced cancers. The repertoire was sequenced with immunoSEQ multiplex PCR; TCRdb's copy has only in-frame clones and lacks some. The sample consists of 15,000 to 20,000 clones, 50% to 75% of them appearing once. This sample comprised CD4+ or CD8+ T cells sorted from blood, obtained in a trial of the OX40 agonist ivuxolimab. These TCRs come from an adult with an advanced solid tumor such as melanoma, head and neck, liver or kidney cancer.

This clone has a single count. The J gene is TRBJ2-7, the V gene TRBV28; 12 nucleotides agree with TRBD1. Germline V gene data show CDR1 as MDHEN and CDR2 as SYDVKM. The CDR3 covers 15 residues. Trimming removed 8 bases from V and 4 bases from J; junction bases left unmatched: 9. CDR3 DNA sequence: TGTGCCAGCGAAGATCCGGGACAGGGGGCATACGAGCAGTACTTC. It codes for CASEDPGQGAYEQYF.

The CDR3 protein is CASPGQGRSYNEQFF. The CDR3 DNA is TGTGCCAGCCCAGGACAGGGACGCTCCTACAATGAGCAGTTCTTC. This sequence joins TRBV7-9 and TRBJ2-1; 8 nucleotides match TRBD1. The CDR3 consists of 15 residues. Germline CDR1 is SEHNR and CDR2 is FQNEAQ (reference sequence). V dropped 8 bases and J dropped 0; count of bases not matched to a gene: 6.

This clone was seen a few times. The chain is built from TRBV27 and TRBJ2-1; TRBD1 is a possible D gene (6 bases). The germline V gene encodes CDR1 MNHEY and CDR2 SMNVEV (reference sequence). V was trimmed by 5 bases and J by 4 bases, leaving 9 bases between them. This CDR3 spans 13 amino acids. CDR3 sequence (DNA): TGTGCCAGCAGTATAACAGGGTACAATGAGCAGTTCTTC. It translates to CASSITGYNEQFF.

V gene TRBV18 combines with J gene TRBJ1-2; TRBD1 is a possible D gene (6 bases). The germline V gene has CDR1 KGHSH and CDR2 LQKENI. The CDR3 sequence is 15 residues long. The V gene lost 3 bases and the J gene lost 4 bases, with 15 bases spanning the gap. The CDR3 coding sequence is TGTGCCAGCTCACCTTCCGGGGACACCTTCTATGGCTACACCTTC. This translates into CASSPSGDTFYGYTF. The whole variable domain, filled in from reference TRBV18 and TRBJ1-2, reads NAGVMQNPRHLVRRRGQEARLRCSPMKGHSHVYWYRQLPEEGLKFMVYLQKENIIDESGMPKERFSAEFPKEGPSILRIQQVVRGDSAAYFCASSPSGDTFYGYTFGSGTRLTVV.

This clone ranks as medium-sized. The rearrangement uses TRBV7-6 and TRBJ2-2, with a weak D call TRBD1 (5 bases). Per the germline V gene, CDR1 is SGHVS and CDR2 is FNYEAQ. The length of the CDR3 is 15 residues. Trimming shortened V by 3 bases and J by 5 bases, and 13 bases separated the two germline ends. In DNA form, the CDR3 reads TGTGCCAGCAGCTTGACAGCGCCGCGGACCGGGGAGCTGTTTTTT. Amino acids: CASSLTAPRTGELFF.

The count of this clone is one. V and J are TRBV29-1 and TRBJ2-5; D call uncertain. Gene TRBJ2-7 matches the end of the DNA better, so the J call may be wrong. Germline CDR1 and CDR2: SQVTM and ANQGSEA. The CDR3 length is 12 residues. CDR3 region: CSVEDREYEQYF. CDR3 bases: TGCAGCGTTGAAGATCGCGAATACGAGCAGTACTTC.

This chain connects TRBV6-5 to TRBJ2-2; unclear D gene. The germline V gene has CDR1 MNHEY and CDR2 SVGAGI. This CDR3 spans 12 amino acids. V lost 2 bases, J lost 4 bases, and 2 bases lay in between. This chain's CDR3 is CASSYATGELFF. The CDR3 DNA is TGTGCCAGCAGTTACGCCACCGGGGAGCTGTTTTTT.

CDR3 sequence reads: CASSATYTEYGYTF. As DNA, the CDR3 is TGTGCCAGCAGCGCTACATACACCGAATATGGCTACACCTTC. V usage is TRBV9 and J usage is TRBJ1-2; D remains ambiguous. Looked up from germline, CDR1 is SGDLS and CDR2 is YYNGEE. Trimming removed 3 bases from V and 5 bases from J, with 14 bases in between. This CDR3 spans 14 amino acids. The variable domain in full, completed from reference TRBV9 and TRBJ1-2, reads DSGVTQTPKHLITATGQRVTLRCSPRSGDLSVYWYQQSLDQGLQFLIQYYNGEERAKGNILERFSAQQFPDLHSELNLSSLELGDSALYFCASSATYTEYGYTFGSGTRLTVV.

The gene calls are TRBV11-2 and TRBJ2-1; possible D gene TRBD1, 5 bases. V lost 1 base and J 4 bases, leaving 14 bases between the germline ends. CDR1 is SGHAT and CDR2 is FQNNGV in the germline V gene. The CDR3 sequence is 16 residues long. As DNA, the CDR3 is TGTGCCAGCAGCTTAGGGGATTTGACAGTTTACAATGAGCAGTTCTTC. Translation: CASSLGDLTVYNEQFF.